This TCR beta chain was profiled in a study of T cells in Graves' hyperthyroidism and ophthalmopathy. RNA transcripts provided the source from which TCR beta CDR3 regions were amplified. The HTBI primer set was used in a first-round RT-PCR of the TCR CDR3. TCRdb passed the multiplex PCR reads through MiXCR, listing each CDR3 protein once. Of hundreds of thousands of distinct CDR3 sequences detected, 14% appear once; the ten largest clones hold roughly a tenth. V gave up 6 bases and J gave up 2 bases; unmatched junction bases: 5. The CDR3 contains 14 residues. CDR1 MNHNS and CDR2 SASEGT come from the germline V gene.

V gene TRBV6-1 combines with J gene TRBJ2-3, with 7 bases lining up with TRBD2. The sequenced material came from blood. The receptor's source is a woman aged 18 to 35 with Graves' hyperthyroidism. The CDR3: CASSGGGYTDTQYF. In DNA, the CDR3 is TGTGCCAGCAGCGGCGGGGGATACACAGATACGCAGTATTTT.